Listed below are T cell receptor beta chains from one sample, sequenced in a study of blood T cell repertoires in COVID-19. Using immunoSEQ multiplex PCR, the repertoire was profiled, and TCRdb retains in-frame clones only, with some absent. The sample shows about 190,000 clones, around 73% of them seen only once. The source material was PBMCs or T cells enriched from blood (not recorded which). The receptors derive from a woman between 45 and 60 years old who had recovered from COVID-19. Each CDR3 is given with its conserved first and last residue. The order of the fields is V gene, D gene, J gene, clone size, CDR3 DNA, CDR3 protein. D genes are given only for firm matches. Only part of the rows carry a size: once, few, many, or a class if the clone is expanded.

v_gene: TRBV10-3
d_gene: TRBD1
j_gene: TRBJ1-2
abundance: .
CDR3nt: TGTGCCATCAGTCAGGGGGTGGAAGGCTACACCTTC
CDR3aa: CAISQGVEGYTF

v_gene: TRBV28
d_gene: .
j_gene: TRBJ1-2
abundance: .
CDR3nt: TGTGCCAGCAGCCGTCAGGGAGGTGGTGGCTACACCTTC
CDR3aa: CASSRQGGGGYTF

v_gene: TRBV6-2/TRBV6-3
d_gene: .
j_gene: TRBJ1-5
abundance: once
CDR3nt: TGTGCCAGCAGTTGGGGGGGGGCTGGCAATCAGCCCCAGCATTTT
CDR3aa: CASSWGGAGNQPQHF

v_gene: TRBV7-2
d_gene: TRBD2
j_gene: TRBJ2-5
abundance: .
CDR3nt: TGTGCCAGCAGCCCGAGGGGCGGGAGAGAGACCCAGTACTTC
CDR3aa: CASSPRGGRETQYF

v_gene: TRBV19
d_gene: TRBD2
j_gene: TRBJ2-1
abundance: .
CDR3nt: TGTGCCAGTAGTATCGGGGCCGGGACGCCCGGGAGGTTCCTCTTC
CDR3aa: CASSIGAGTPGRFLF

v_gene: TRBV6-5
d_gene: .
j_gene: TRBJ2-3
abundance: .
CDR3nt: TGTGCCAGCAGTTACTCCGGCGGGGCCGATACGCAGTATTTT
CDR3aa: CASSYSGGADTQYF

v_gene: TRBV15
d_gene: .
j_gene: TRBJ2-7
abundance: .
CDR3nt: TGTGCCACCAGCCCAGGACAGAACTCCTACGAGCAGTACTTC
CDR3aa: CATSPGQNSYEQYF

v_gene: TRBV19
d_gene: TRBD2
j_gene: TRBJ2-3
abundance: .
CDR3nt: TGTGCCAGTAAACGACTAGCGGGAGAGGCAGATACGCAGTATTTT
CDR3aa: CASKRLAGEADTQYF

v_gene: TRBV29-1
d_gene: TRBD1
j_gene: TRBJ2-7
abundance: .
CDR3nt: TGCAGCGTCACACAGGGGGCCTACGAGCAGTACTTC
CDR3aa: CSVTQGAYEQYF

v_gene: TRBV18
d_gene: TRBD1
j_gene: TRBJ2-2
abundance: .
CDR3nt: TGTGCCAGCTCACCACCTGGGACAGGGATGAACCCCGGGGAGCTGTTTTTT
CDR3aa: CASSPPGTGMNPGELFF

v_gene: TRBV18
d_gene: .
j_gene: TRBJ1-5
abundance: .
CDR3nt: TGTGCCAGCTCACCGGGTGGGGGGAATCAGCCCCAGCATTTT
CDR3aa: CASSPGGGNQPQHF

v_gene: TRBV7-3
d_gene: .
j_gene: TRBJ2-5
abundance: .
CDR3nt: TGTGCCAGCAGCTTAGCAGCGGACCCCGGGAAGACCCAGTACTTC
CDR3aa: CASSLAADPGKTQYF

v_gene: TRBV28
d_gene: .
j_gene: TRBJ2-2
abundance: .
CDR3nt: TGTGCCAGCAGTTTAAACGGACTCAACACCGGGGAGCTGTTTTTT
CDR3aa: CASSLNGLNTGELFF

v_gene: TRBV3-1/TRBV3-2
d_gene: .
j_gene: TRBJ1-1
abundance: .
CDR3nt: TGTGCCAGCAGCCAAGATACGGGAGGGTGGGCTGAAGCTTTCTTT
CDR3aa: CASSQDTGGWAEAFF